These 6 T cell receptor beta chains originate from one sample sequenced in a study of shared clonotypes between healthy human individuals. Method: immunoSEQ multiplex PCR; TCRdb's copy keeps in-frame clones and lacks some. The sample yields about 2.4 million clones, approximately 93% seen once. Input material: naive CD4+ T cells from PBMCs. Subset noted: CD45RA+ positively selected. Receptors were obtained from a man aged 18 to 29 in good health. Some clones in this sample may be carry-over from other donors' samples.

The chain recombines TRBV28 with TRBJ1-4; tentative D call: TRBD1 (5 bases). Per the germline V gene, CDR1 is MDHEN and CDR2 is SYDVKM. CDR3 length: 15 residues. V was trimmed by 6 bases and J by 8 bases, leaving 19 bases between them. The CDR3 DNA reads as TGTGCCAGCAGCCGAAGCCGGGACTTACAGGAAAAACTGTTTTTT. This encodes CASSRSRDLQEKLFF. Drawing the rest from reference TRBV28 and TRBJ1-4, the complete variable domain is DVKVTQSSRYLVKRTGEKVFLECVQDMDHENMFWYRQDPGLGLRLIYFSYDVKMKEKGDIPEGYSVSREKKERFSLILESASTNQTSMYLCASSRSRDLQEKLFFGSGTQLSVL.

The table lists this clone with a count of one. This chain joins TRBV28 and TRBJ2-7, with 7 positions matching TRBD2. Germline trimming cut 0 bases from V and 6 bases from J; bases unmatched to any gene: 8. CDR3 length: 15 amino acids. CDR1 is MDHEN, CDR2 SYDVKM, per germline. CDR3: CASSLWLAVRSEQYF. CDR3 DNA sequence: TGTGCCAGCAGTTTATGGCTAGCGGTACGTTCCGAGCAGTACTTC.

The rearrangement links TRBV11-2 to TRBJ1-5; possible D gene TRBD1, 6 bases. Germline V gene data show CDR1 as SGHAT and CDR2 as FQNNGV. This CDR3 contains 14 residues. Trimming stripped 1 base from V and 7 bases from J, with 11 bases between. CDR3 residues: CASSLGTVNQPQHF. The CDR3 nucleotides read TGTGCCAGCAGCTTAGGGACAGTGAACCAGCCCCAGCATTTT.

This chain connects TRBV5-4 to TRBJ1-2; D gene unclear. Germline-derived CDR1 and CDR2 are SGHNT and YYREEE (reference sequence). The CDR3 covers 15 residues. V dropped 5 bases and J dropped 4 bases, with 18 bases sitting between them. CDR3 protein: CASRDRAGRSYGYTF. The DNA for the CDR3 is TGTGCCAGCAGGGATAGAGCGGGAAGAAGCTATGGCTACACCTTC.

This clone was picked up one time. V gene TRBV5-1 combines with J gene TRBJ2-5; TRBD1 agrees at 8 bases. Germline-derived CDR1 and CDR2 are SGHRS and YFSETQ. V dropped 4 bases and J dropped 4; count of bases not matched to a gene: 6. The CDR3 is 14 amino acids. CDR3 bases: TGCGCCAGCAGCGCCGACAGGGGAGGAGAGACCCAGTACTTC. Residues: CASSADRGGETQYF.

This chain links TRBV2 with TRBJ2-7; 11 bases are shared with TRBD2. V dropped 5 bases and J dropped 1; count of bases not matched to a gene: 7. Germline CDR1 SNHLY, CDR2 FYNNEI. This CDR3 contains 16 residues. For the CDR3, the DNA is TGTGCCAGCAGTCGGGCTAGCGGGAGGATTTCCTACGAGCAGTACTTC. This translates into CASSRASGRISYEQYF.